The clone carrying this TCR beta chain has just a few counts. What it recognizes is unknown. This specimen belongs to a study of CD8 T cells in ankylosing spondylitis. Overall study findings and caveats: Reportedly, significant enrichment of disease-linked clones occurred in matched ankylosing spondylitis synovial fluid. Ankylosing spondylitis blood appeared to be characterized by a TCR beta motif of several highly homologous variants.

Germline loops: CDR1 SNHLY, CDR2 FYNNEI. V lost 2 bases, J lost 5 bases, and 19 bases lay in between. CDR3 size: 17 residues. TCRdb called the 5' RACE reads again in MiXCR, with one record for every CDR3 protein. The sample has more than 150,000 distinct CDR3 sequences, under 15% seen once; the top ten hold approximately 10%. Sequenced: blood, either unsorted or a sorted T cell fraction (not recorded which). V is TRBV2 and J is TRBJ1-5; D not certain. The clonotype was recovered from a female donor with ankylosing spondylitis or in good health (not recorded which). Here the CDR3 DNA reads TGTGCCAGCAGTGAATGGCCCCCGACGCATTCAGATCAGCCCCAGCATTTT. Amino acid sequence: CASSEWPPTHSDQPQHF. Full variable domain (missing parts from reference TRBV2 and TRBJ1-5): EPEVTQTPSHQVTQMGQEVILRCVPISNHLYFYWYRQILGQKVEFLVSFYNNEISEKSEIFDDQFSVERPDGSNFTLKIRSTKLEDSAMYFCASSEWPPTHSDQPQHFGDGTRLSIL.